The clone carrying this T cell receptor (beta chain) showed up just a few times. The sample originates from a study of early T cells in non-severe SARS-CoV-2 infection. TCRdb re-derived calls from the 5' RACE reads in MiXCR, one entry per CDR3 protein. Here the sample spans over 75,000 distinct CDR3 sequences, roughly 13% being singletons. The specimen was whole blood. The TCR sequence derives from an adult who was a healthcare worker with PCR-confirmed SARS-CoV-2 infection or an uninfected control (not recorded which).

CDR3 loop: CATSRLAGFTDTQYF. Written as DNA, the CDR3 is TGTGCCACCAGCCGATTGGCAGGGTTTACAGATACGCAGTATTTT. The chain combines TRBV15 with TRBJ2-3, with D tentatively TRBD1 (5 bases). V was trimmed by 5 bases and J by 3 bases, leaving 15 bases between them. This CDR3 has 15 amino acids. In germline, CDR1 is LNHNV, CDR2 YYDKDF (reference sequence).